Sequencing of this TCR beta chain was carried out in a study of neoadjuvant nivolumab and ipilimumab in lung cancer. Study-level points and caveats: Resected tumors had greater TCR richness and clonality than uninvolved lung.

Between the trimmed V and J ends, which lost 7 bases and 3 bases, there was a span of 3 bases. Germline V gene sequence: CDR1 MNHEY, CDR2 SMNVEV (reference sequence). The CDR3 is 11 residues long. Notes on this clone: What it binds is unknown.

Method: immunoSEQ multiplex PCR; TCRdb's copy keeps in-frame clones and lacks some. The sample has 10,000 to 15,000 clones, nearly 97% seen once. This specimen consisted of peripheral blood, obtained after neoadjuvant nivolumab, alone or with ipilimumab, at or shortly before surgery. This TCR was recovered from an adult with non-small cell lung cancer. The genes are TRBV27 and TRBJ2-2; the D is unclear. The CDR3 DNA is TGTGCCAGCACCCACACCGGGGAGCTGTTTTTT. Protein sequence: CASTHTGELFF.